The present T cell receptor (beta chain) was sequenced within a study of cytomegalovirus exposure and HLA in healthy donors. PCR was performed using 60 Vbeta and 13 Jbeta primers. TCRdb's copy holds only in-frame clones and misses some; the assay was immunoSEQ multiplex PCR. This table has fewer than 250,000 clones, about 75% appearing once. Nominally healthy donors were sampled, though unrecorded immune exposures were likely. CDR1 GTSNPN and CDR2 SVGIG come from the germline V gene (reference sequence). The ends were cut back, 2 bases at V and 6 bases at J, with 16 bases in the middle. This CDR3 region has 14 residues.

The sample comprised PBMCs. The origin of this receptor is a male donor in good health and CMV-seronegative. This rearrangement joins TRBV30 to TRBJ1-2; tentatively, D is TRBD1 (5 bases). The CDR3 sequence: CAWSLQGWGNGYTF. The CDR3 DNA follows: TGTGCCTGGAGTCTTCAGGGTTGGGGTAATGGCTACACCTTC.